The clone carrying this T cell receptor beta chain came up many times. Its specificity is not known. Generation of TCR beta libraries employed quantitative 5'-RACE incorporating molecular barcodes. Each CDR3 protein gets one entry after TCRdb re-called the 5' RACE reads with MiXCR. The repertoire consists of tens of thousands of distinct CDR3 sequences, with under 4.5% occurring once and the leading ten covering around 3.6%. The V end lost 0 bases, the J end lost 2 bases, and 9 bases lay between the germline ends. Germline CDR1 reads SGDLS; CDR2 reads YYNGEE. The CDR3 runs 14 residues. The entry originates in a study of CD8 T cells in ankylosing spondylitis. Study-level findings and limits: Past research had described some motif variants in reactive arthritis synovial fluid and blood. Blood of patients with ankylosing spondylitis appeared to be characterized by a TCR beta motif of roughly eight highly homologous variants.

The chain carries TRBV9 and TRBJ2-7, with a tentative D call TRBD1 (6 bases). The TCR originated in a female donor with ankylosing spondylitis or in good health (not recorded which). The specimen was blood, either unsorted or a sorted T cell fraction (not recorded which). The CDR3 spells CASSVAPGAYEQYF. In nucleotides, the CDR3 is TGTGCCAGCAGCGTAGCCCCAGGGGCCTACGAGCAGTACTTC.